This T cell receptor (beta chain) emerged from a study of T cell clusters in autoimmune cytopenias. TRB rearrangements were amplified by touch-down multiplex PCR with mixed TRB-A/B primers. TCRdb reprocessed the multiplex PCR reads and reports one entry per CDR3 protein, with no DNA. The specimen's table records over 5,000 distinct CDR3 sequences. TRB amplification used roughly 250 ng of peripheral blood genomic DNA. The CDR3 has 12 amino acids. Germline V gives CDR1 SGHNT, CDR2 YYREEE (reference sequence). The data were also submitted as part of a second study, on T cell repertoires in aging, cancer and after chemotherapy.

The gene calls are TRBV5-4 and TRBJ1-2; with no DNA, the TCRdb D assignment of TRBD1 cannot be verified. The source material was peripheral blood. The receptor's source is a human donor in good health. The CDR3: CASSPWTGKDTF.